Sequencing of this TCR beta chain was carried out in a study of molecular identifiers for immune sequencing clone quantification. Study as a whole: In the replicates, RNA derived from roughly 20,000 or 100,000 naive CD8 cells was divided into five parts, and four were sequenced.

MiXCR was run by TCRdb on the PCR reads, yielding one entry per CDR3 protein. In the table there are about half a million distinct CDR3 sequences, around 23% of which are singletons. Findings and caveats of the study: Clone sizes that are highly expanded could be underestimated when identical TCR molecules share a barcode.

In this sample, this clonotype turned up many times. Its antigen is unknown. The junction had 3 bases not matched to a gene; V was cut back by 1 base and J by 4 bases. The germline V gene has CDR1 MGHRA and CDR2 YSYEKL. This CDR3 contains 15 residues. Researchers sorted naive CD8 T cells as cells that were CD8+CD4-CCR7+CD45RA+. V usage is TRBV4-1 and J usage is TRBJ1-1; 10 nucleotides line up with TRBD1. The receptor comes from a human donor in good health. Some libraries in this study had Jurkat cell RNA spiked in. Sequenced: naive CD8+ T cells from blood, with Jurkat cell RNA spiked in. Subset: FACS-sorted CD8+CD4-CCR7+CD45RA+ naive T cells. The CDR3: CASSQARTGGTEAFF. CDR3 in DNA: TGCGCCAGCAGCCAAGCCCGGACAGGGGGCACTGAAGCTTTCTTT.